The clone carrying this TCR beta chain has just a few counts. Its antigen is as yet unknown. V shed 5 bases, J shed 6 bases, and the junction held 17 bases outside the gene matches. Germline CDR1 and CDR2: SGHAT and FQNNGV. The CDR3 has 17 amino acids. The data derive from a study of chemoradiotherapy in HPV16-positive cancers. Study-wide findings and caveats: HPV-responsive T-cell expansion during chemoradiotherapy was linked to improved recurrence-free survival in HPV16-positive patients. Non-HPV-specific T cells did not expand in tumors during treatment, whereas candidate HPV-specific clones and E7-related motifs did.

Profiled with immunoSEQ multiplex PCR; TCRdb holds only in-frame clones, not every one. The data hold about 10,000 clones, with roughly 70% observed a single time. The clonotype was recovered from a human donor with HPV-associated anogenital cancer. The chain carries TRBV11-2 and TRBJ2-3; the match to TRBD2 covers 7 bases. Collection took place from a patient who underwent chemoradiotherapy. The CDR3 spells CASSRFGFGGYRDTQYF. The CDR3 coding sequence is TGTGCCAGCAGCCGTTTTGGGTTCGGGGGGTATAGGGATACGCAGTATTTT.